These 18 T cell receptor beta chains share one sample of origin, sequenced in a study of cytomegalovirus exposure and HLA in healthy donors. The PCR was carried out with 60 Vbeta primers and 13 Jbeta primers. Some clones are missing from TCRdb's copy, which holds only in-frame ones; the method was immunoSEQ multiplex PCR. The sample includes around 110,000 clones, roughly 83% of them seen just once. Sequenced sample: PBMCs. The receptors originated from a young man in good health and CMV-seropositive.

V gene TRBV14 combines with J gene TRBJ2-1; D is unclear. Per the germline V gene, CDR1 is SGHDN and CDR2 is FVKESK. The germline V and J ends were trimmed by 6 bases and 7 bases, with 16 bases remaining between them. The CDR3 is 14 residues long. The CDR3 DNA follows: TGTGCCAGCAGGTGGCGGCGTGCTGCGAATGAGCAGTTCTTC. Protein sequence: CASRWRRAANEQFF.

This chain uses TRBV7-2 with TRBJ2-2; D call uncertain. Between the trimmed V and J ends, which lost 2 bases and 7 bases, there was a span of 14 bases. Germline V gene sequence: CDR1 SGHTA, CDR2 FQGNSA. The CDR3 has 15 amino acids. The CDR3 nucleotides read TGTGCCAGCAGCTTATGGTCAGCTCCTAGCGGGGAGCTGTTTTTT. It yields the protein CASSLWSAPSGELFF.

The chain combines TRBV5-4 with TRBJ2-7; 7 bases are shared with TRBD1. The V gene end was trimmed by 5 bases and the J gene end by 5 bases; junction bases not matched to a gene: 10. Germline CDR1 reads SGHNT; CDR2 reads YYREEE (reference sequence). The CDR3 extends over 14 amino acids. CDR3 loop: CASRSRDRDHEQYF. DNA for the CDR3: TGTGCCAGCAGATCCAGAGACAGGGACCACGAGCAGTACTTC.

The J gene is TRBJ1-4, the V gene TRBV19; 10 bases align to TRBD1. This CDR3 contains 15 residues. Per the germline V gene, CDR1 is LNHDA and CDR2 is SQIVND (reference sequence). V was clipped by 5 bases and J by 7 bases; unmatched bases: 7. The CDR3 protein is CASSPWDRGGEKLFF. CDR3 in DNA: TGTGCCAGTAGTCCATGGGACAGGGGTGGTGAAAAACTGTTTTTT.

The rearrangement links TRBV14 to TRBJ2-7; 12 bases line up with TRBD2. This CDR3 has 16 residues. The germline V gene has CDR1 SGHDN and CDR2 FVKESK. V shed 4 bases and J 5 bases; nucleotides not matched to a gene: 9. CDR3 amino acids: CASSRTASGRAHEQYF. In DNA, the CDR3 is TGTGCCAGCAGCCGTACAGCTAGCGGGAGGGCCCACGAGCAGTACTTC.

This chain uses TRBV5-8 with TRBJ1-3; 8 bases are a match to TRBD1. This CDR3 has 16 residues. V shed 4 bases, J shed 0 bases, and the junction held 6 bases outside the gene matches. Germline CDR1 is SGHTS and CDR2 is YDEGEE. The CDR3 reads CASSPGQDLSGNTIYF. DNA of the CDR3: TGTGCCAGCAGCCCGGGACAGGACCTCTCTGGAAACACCATATATTTT. Complete variable domain (other parts from reference TRBV5-8 and TRBJ1-3): EAGVTQSPTHLIKTRGQQATLRCSPISGHTSVYWYQQALGLGLQFLLWYDEGEERNRGNFPPRFSGRQFPNYSSELNVNALELEDSALYLCASSPGQDLSGNTIYFGEGSWLTVV.

In the case of this clone: Its ends do not fully match the called genes, so a read error is possible. The chain has TRBV5-1 and TRBJ2-3; a weak D match, TRBD2 (5 bases). Germline lookup yields CDR1 SGHRS and CDR2 YFSETQ. CDR3 length: 15 residues. The CDR3 DNA reads TGCGCCAGCAAACGCGACGGAGCTAGCACAGATACGCGGTATTTT. This codes for CASKRDGASTDTRYF. Complete variable domain (other parts from reference TRBV5-1 and TRBJ2-3): KAGVTQTPRYLIKTRGQQVTLSCSPISGHRSVSWYQQTPGQGLQFLFEYFSETQRNKGNFPGRFSGRQFSNSRSEMNVSTLELGDSALYLCASKRDGASTDTRYFGPGTRLTVL.

The CDR3 region is CASSPVDGGETQYF. CDR3 coding DNA: TGTGCCAGCAGCCCTGTTGACGGCGGAGAGACCCAGTACTTC. V usage is TRBV11-2 and J usage is TRBJ2-5; D call uncertain. Germline values: CDR1 SGHAT, CDR2 FQNNGV. The length of the CDR3 is 14 residues. V lost 5 bases and J 4 bases, leaving 14 bases between the germline ends.

J is TRBJ1-1 and V is TRBV5-1, with 10 positions matching TRBD1. The CDR3 runs to 15 residues. Germline-derived CDR1 and CDR2 are SGHRS and YFSETQ. Trimming cost V 5 bases and J 5 bases; bases outside gene matches: 9. The CDR3 sequence: CASSGQGGGWTEAFF. CDR3 bases: TGCGCCAGCAGTGGACAGGGGGGGGGTTGGACTGAAGCTTTCTTT.

As concerns this clone: A junction boundary mismatches the germline segment, possibly from a read error. The sample carries other DNA sequences with the same CDR3. The V call is TRBV6-6, the J call TRBJ2-7, with 12 bases that match TRBD2. Germline loops: CDR1 MNHNY, CDR2 SVGAGI (reference sequence). The CDR3 consists of 14 residues. CDR3 in DNA: TGCGCCAGCAGACCAACTAGCGGGAGGTACGAGCAGTACTTC. It specifies CASRPTSGRYEQYF.

The chain couples TRBV5-1 to TRBJ2-1; 8 bases map to TRBD2. Germline values: CDR1 SGHRS, CDR2 YFSETQ. V gave up 2 bases and J gave up 4 bases; unmatched junction bases: 2. CDR3 length: 14 amino acids. The CDR3: CASSFGGGYNEQFF. The CDR3 DNA reads TGCGCCAGCAGCTTTGGCGGGGGGTACAATGAGCAGTTCTTC.

This chain uses TRBV7-2 with TRBJ1-5; possibly TRBD1 for D (6 bases). V lost 4 bases to trimming and J lost 1 base, with 14 bases between them. The CDR3 is 16 amino acids. CDR1 and CDR2 (germline): SGHTA, FQGNSA. The CDR3 sequence is CASSSTGLESNQPQHF. DNA of the CDR3: TGTGCCAGCAGCTCTACAGGGTTAGAGAGCAATCAGCCCCAGCATTTT.

This clone came up a few times. The chain has TRBV29-1 and TRBJ2-7, with a tentative D call TRBD1 (5 bases). The CDR3 is 13 amino acids. The V end was cut by 2 bases, the J end by 6 bases, with 14 bases between. Germline values: CDR1 SQVTM, CDR2 ANQGSEA. CDR3 coding DNA: TGCAGCGTTGAAATTGTGCAGGGCGGCGAGCAGTACTTC. It codes for CSVEIVQGGEQYF.

The V gene is TRBV4-2, the J gene TRBJ2-2; D is perhaps TRBD2 (5 bases). CDR1 LGHNA and CDR2 YNFKEQ come from the germline V gene. CDR3 length: 15 residues. V was shortened by 6 bases and J by 4 bases, with 15 bases between the two germline ends. In nucleotides, the CDR3 is TGTGCCAGCAGTCAATTAGAGGGTGCCACCGGGGAGCTGTTTTTT. This gives the protein CASSQLEGATGELFF.

The gene calls are TRBV9 and TRBJ2-2, with a possible D match to TRBD1 (6 bases). Germline loops: CDR1 SGDLS, CDR2 YYNGEE. This CDR3 contains 16 residues. Trimming removed 4 bases from V and 1 base from J, with 14 bases in between. The CDR3 here is CASSSTGTMNTGELFF. In DNA form, the CDR3 reads TGTGCCAGCAGCTCTACCGGGACAATGAACACCGGGGAGCTGTTTTTT. Variable domain in full (rest from reference TRBV9 and TRBJ2-2): DSGVTQTPKHLITATGQRVTLRCSPRSGDLSVYWYQQSLDQGLQFLIQYYNGEERAKGNILERFSAQQFPDLHSELNLSSLELGDSALYFCASSSTGTMNTGELFFGEGSRLTVL.

This clone was seen a few times. This sequence joins TRBV6-6 and TRBJ2-1, with 7 nucleotides matching TRBD2. Germline CDR1 and CDR2: MNHNY and SVGAGI (reference sequence). The CDR3 consists of 15 residues. V shed 6 bases and J 0 bases; nucleotides not matched to a gene: 5. This CDR3 reads CASRSGGSSYNEQFF. For the CDR3, the DNA is TGTGCCAGCAGGTCGGGCGGGAGCTCCTACAATGAGCAGTTCTTC.

This clone occurred once. Written as DNA, the CDR3 is TGTGCCAGTAGTATCGGGGTCGCGGGTAGCACTGAAGCTTTCTTT. It translates to CASSIGVAGSTEAFF. The chain employs TRBV19 and TRBJ1-1; D is unresolved. The V end was cut by 3 bases, the J end by 4 bases, with 15 bases between. The CDR3 sequence is 15 residues long. CDR1 and CDR2 (germline): LNHDA, SQIVND (reference sequence).

V usage is TRBV7-2 and J usage is TRBJ2-7, with TRBD2 identical over 7 bases. The germline CDR1 and CDR2 sequences are SGHTA and FQGNSA. The CDR3 loop spans 14 amino acids. V was pared by 5 bases and J by 4 bases, with 8 bases of the junction left unmatched. CDR3 nucleotides: TGTGCCAGCAGCCGACTCGGACTAGTTTACGAGCAGTACTTC. It is translated as CASSRLGLVYEQYF.